This T cell receptor (beta chain) stems from a study of blood T cell repertoires in COVID-19. Across the study: Sites in the United States, Italy and Spain provided acute and convalescent COVID-19 samples. PBMCs, B-cell-depleted T cells, or T cells provided the cDNA or gDNA that made up the material.

This CDR3 has 15 residues. Germline values: CDR1 SGHTA, CDR2 FQGNSA. This clone was seen many times. A read error may account for a junction end that differs from germline. The authors' processing: Estimation of nucleated cell counts relied on the amplification of reference gene primers. Some clones are missing from TCRdb's copy, which holds only in-frame ones; the method was immunoSEQ multiplex PCR. V, J and clone size were drawn from that table, and D and trimming were deduced from the DNA. The sample has some 180,000 clones, approximately 80% seen once. The sequenced sample was peripheral blood. This sequence originates from a woman aged 45-65 years with active or convalescent COVID-19. The chain has TRBV7-2 and TRBJ2-1; 7 bases match TRBD2. CDR3 loop: CASSLAVSSYNEQFF. The DNA of the CDR3 is TGTGCCAGCAGCCTAGCGGTGAGCTCCTACAATGAGCAGTTCTTC.